These 20 T cell receptor beta chains originate from one sample sequenced in a study of human T cells and chemical hapten exposure. Time point here: patch test 2, 6 weeks after DPC sensitization. Indicated treatment: therapeutic diphenylcyclopropenone sensitization with weekly scalp DPC. TCRdb reprocessed the RACE reads via MiXCR and lists one record per CDR3 protein. Among 84,000 or so distinct CDR3 sequences listed, 10% were seen once. The sample was whole blood, taken in connection with sensitization to the hapten diphenylcyclopropenone (DPC). Source of these receptors: a woman in her thirties with alopecia areata. Some clones in this sample may be carry-over from other donors' samples.

This clonotype was recorded at least ten times. Here the CDR3 reads CASSHPPGTRIYSNQPQHF. In DNA form, the CDR3 reads TGTGCCAGCAGCCACCCCCCCGGGACACGGATTTATAGCAATCAGCCCCAGCATTTT. V and J are TRBV6-2 or TRBV6-3 and TRBJ1-5; D is perhaps TRBD1 (6 bases). Germline lookup yields CDR1 MNHEY and CDR2 SVGEGT. The germline V and J ends were trimmed by 6 bases and 0 bases, with 24 bases remaining between them. The CDR3 has 19 amino acids.

The sample holds many counts of this clonotype. This chain connects TRBV7-6 to TRBJ2-3, with TRBD1 as a possible D gene (6 bases). CDR1 is SGHVS, CDR2 FNYEAQ, per germline. Trimming took off 8 bases at V and 2 bases at J, with 14 bases between the two ends. This CDR3 region has 14 residues. CDR3 loop: CASQRQGITDTQYF. In nucleotides, the CDR3 is TGTGCCAGCCAACGGCAGGGGATCACAGATACGCAGTATTTT.

V and J are TRBV15 and TRBJ1-1; D remains unclear. Trimming took off 0 bases at V and 5 bases at J, with 10 bases between the two ends. The CDR3 loop spans 14 amino acids. Germline values: CDR1 LNHNV, CDR2 YYDKDF (reference sequence). In DNA, the CDR3 is TGTGCCACCAGCAGAGATATTTTGGGAACTGAAGCTTTCTTT. It specifies CATSRDILGTEAFF.

This clonotype was recorded at least ten times. This chain links TRBV5-1 with TRBJ2-1; 9 positions agree with TRBD1. From germline, CDR1 is SGHRS and CDR2 YFSETQ. The CDR3 extends over 14 amino acids. After removal of 7 bases from V and 7 bases from J, the junction contained 9 bases not matched to a gene. The chain's CDR3 is CASSPGQGSNEQFF. The CDR3 bases are TGCGCCAGCTCCCCGGGACAGGGATCGAATGAGCAGTTCTTC.

This clonotype was recorded many times. The DNA is omitted, as the CDR3 cannot be located on it reliably, and the CDR3 follows TCRdb's listing. CDR3 loop: CASSPPSVHTEAFF. The chain combines TRBV18 with TRBJ1-1. Termini included, the CDR3 measures 14 amino acids. Germline lookup yields CDR1 KGHSH and CDR2 LQKENI.

Many counts were recorded for this clonotype. The rearrangement uses TRBV7-6 and TRBJ1-1, with 7 positions matching TRBD1. The V segment lost 5 bases and the J segment 3 bases; nucleotides outside the gene matches: 3. The germline V gene encodes CDR1 SGHVS and CDR2 FNYEAQ. This CDR3 has 13 residues. The CDR3 is CASSAGQHTEAFF. In DNA, the CDR3 is TGTGCCAGCAGCGCGGGACAGCACACTGAAGCTTTCTTT.

The sample holds many counts of this clonotype. The DNA for the CDR3 is TGCAGCGTTAAACCGGGTATAGAAGAAGCTTTCTTT. Amino acid sequence: CSVKPGIEEAFF. This rearrangement joins TRBV29-1 to TRBJ1-1; D gene ambiguous. There are 12 residues in the CDR3. The V gene lost 5 bases and the J gene lost 8 bases, with 15 bases spanning the gap. Looked up from germline, CDR1 is SQVTM and CDR2 is ANQGSEA.

This clonotype showed up many times. CDR3: CAWSGAGLSPLHF. For the CDR3, the DNA is TGTGCCTGGAGTGGAGCAGGGCTCTCACCCCTCCACTTT. The chain is built from TRBV30 and TRBJ1-6; D perhaps matches TRBD1 (5 bases). Between the trimmed V and J ends, which lost 1 base and 10 bases, there was a span of 11 bases. In germline, CDR1 is GTSNPN, CDR2 SVGIG (reference sequence). This CDR3 region has 13 residues.

Only a few counts were recorded for this clonotype. The chain employs TRBV12-3 or TRBV12-4 and TRBJ2-3; D is ambiguous. The CDR3 runs to 11 residues. The CDR3 bases are TGTGCAACCAGCGTGGACGCTACGCAGTATTTT. Its protein product is CATSVDATQYF.

This clonotype has at least ten counts. The chain combines TRBV4-2 with TRBJ2-4, with D unclear. CDR1 and CDR2 from the germline V gene are LGHNA and YNFKEQ. There are 15 residues in the CDR3. The V and J ends lost 1 base and 0 bases respectively, with 7 bases between them. The CDR3 bases are TGTGCCAGCAGCCAAGTCCCCCTAGCCAAAAACATTCAGTACTTC. This encodes CASSQVPLAKNIQYF.

The CDR3, as DNA: TGCGCCAGCAGCTTGGCAGCGGCCGCGGCCCGTGGGGAGCAGTACTTC. Protein product: CASSLAAAAARGEQYF. The rearrangement uses TRBV5-1 and TRBJ2-7; D is perhaps TRBD2 (5 bases). From germline, CDR1 is SGHRS and CDR2 YFSETQ. Trimming removed 0 bases from V and 7 bases from J, with 20 bases in between. The CDR3 covers 16 residues.

This clonotype has ten or more counts. This chain connects TRBV2 to TRBJ2-1; 10 bases are shared with TRBD2. CDR1 and CDR2 from the germline V gene are SNHLY and FYNNEI. CDR3 length equals 15 residues. Unmatched junction bases numbered 10, after V lost 7 bases and J lost 7 bases. CDR3 amino acids: CASKLVAGGRNEQFF. DNA of the CDR3: TGTGCCAGCAAATTAGTAGCGGGAGGCAGGAATGAGCAGTTCTTC.

The chain joins TRBV29-1 to TRBJ1-1; D is unresolved. Trimming stripped 3 bases from V and 0 bases from J, with 11 bases between. The CDR3 consists of 14 residues. The V gene's germline CDR1 is SQVTM and CDR2 ANQGSEA. The CDR3 protein is CSVDLLGLNTEAFF. CDR3 DNA sequence: TGCAGCGTTGATTTATTAGGCCTGAACACTGAAGCTTTCTTT.

The rearrangement joins TRBV6-1 to TRBJ2-3; 9 bases line up with TRBD1. J was trimmed by 5 bases and V by 3 bases; bases with no gene match: 6. The CDR3 consists of 15 residues. Germline lookup yields CDR1 MNHNS and CDR2 SASEGT. This CDR3 reads CASSEWTGVGDTQYF. The CDR3 bases are TGTGCCAGCAGTGAGTGGACAGGGGTTGGAGATACGCAGTATTTT.

This clonotype was recorded at least ten times. The CDR3 DNA sequence: TGTGCCAGCTCACCGAAACGTGGGGGGGATTCACCCCTCCACTTT. This encodes CASSPKRGGDSPLHF. The chain combines TRBV18 with TRBJ1-6, with a possible D match to TRBD1 (5 bases). V shed 3 bases and J shed 8 bases, with 14 bases lying between them. From germline, CDR1 is KGHSH and CDR2 LQKENI. The CDR3 contains 15 residues. Variable domain in full (rest from reference TRBV18 and TRBJ1-6): NAGVMQNPRHLVRRRGQEARLRCSPMKGHSHVYWYRQLPEEGLKFMVYLQKENIIDESGMPKERFSAEFPKEGPSILRIQQVVRGDSAAYFCASSPKRGGDSPLHFGNGTRLTVT.

This clonotype was seen a few times. The chain has TRBV6-5 and TRBJ1-6; perhaps TRBD1 as D (5 bases). Per the germline V gene, CDR1 is MNHEY and CDR2 is SVGAGI. The CDR3 contains 19 residues. Between the trimmed V and J ends, which lost 0 bases and 5 bases, there was a span of 20 bases. The CDR3 loop is CASSYSAGYRMTHNSPLHF. The DNA for the CDR3 is TGTGCCAGCAGTTACTCCGCAGGGTACCGTATGACTCATAATTCACCCCTCCACTTT.

This clonotype was counted only a few times. CDR3 sequence: CASSSRLTLGTQYF. CDR3 bases: TGTGCCAGCAGTTCCCGGCTAACACTGGGGACCCAGTACTTC. The V call is TRBV28, the J call TRBJ2-5; D ambiguous. The germline V gene encodes CDR1 MDHEN and CDR2 SYDVKM. CDR3 size: 14 residues. Between the trimmed V and J ends, which lost 4 bases and 7 bases, there was a span of 16 bases.

The chain has TRBV15 and TRBJ2-5; D perhaps matches TRBD2 (5 bases). Germline V gives CDR1 LNHNV, CDR2 YYDKDF (reference sequence). The CDR3 loop spans 13 amino acids. V lost 4 bases, J lost 2 bases, and 8 bases lay in between. The CDR3 sequence is CATSMGDQETQYF. The CDR3 DNA reads TGTGCCACCAGCATGGGAGATCAAGAGACCCAGTACTTC.

The table lists this clonotype with many counts. The chain joins TRBV11-2 to TRBJ1-6; 7 bases line up with TRBD1. With 5 bases clipped from V and 7 bases from J, the junction kept 8 bases outside the gene matches. The CDR3 contains 15 residues. Looked up from germline, CDR1 is SGHAT and CDR2 is FQNNGV. The CDR3 loop is CASSLQGEYNSPLHF. CDR3 nucleotides: TGTGCCAGCAGCCTGCAGGGGGAGTACAATTCACCCCTCCACTTT.

Points on this clonotype: At one end, the junction sequence differs from germline, possibly due to a read error. The genes are TRBV4-3 and TRBJ2-1; 11 bases fit TRBD2. The CDR3 extends over 15 amino acids. The V gene's germline CDR1 is LGHNA and CDR2 YSLEER. The CDR3 loop is CASSHESGTSGEQFF. CDR3 in DNA: TGCGCTAGCAGCCATGAATCCGGGACTAGCGGAGAGCAGTTCTTC.